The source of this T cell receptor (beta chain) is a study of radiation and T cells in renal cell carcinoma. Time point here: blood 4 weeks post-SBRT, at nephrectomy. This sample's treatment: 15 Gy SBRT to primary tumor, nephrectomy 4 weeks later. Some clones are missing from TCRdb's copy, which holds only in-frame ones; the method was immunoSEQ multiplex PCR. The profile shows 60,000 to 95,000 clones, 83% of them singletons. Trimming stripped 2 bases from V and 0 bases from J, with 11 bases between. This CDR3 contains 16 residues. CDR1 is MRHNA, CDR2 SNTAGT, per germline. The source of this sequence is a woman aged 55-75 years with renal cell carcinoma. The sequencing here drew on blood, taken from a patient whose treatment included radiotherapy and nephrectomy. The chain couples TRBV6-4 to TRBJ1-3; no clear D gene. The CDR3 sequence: CASSDHDRVSGNTIYF. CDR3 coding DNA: TGTGCCAGCAGTGACCATGACCGAGTCTCTGGAAACACCATATATTTT.